Below, 32 T cell receptor beta chains from the same sample are listed, as sequenced in a study of blood T cell repertoires in COVID-19. Measured with immunoSEQ multiplex PCR; TCRdb has only the in-frame clones, and not every one. The repertoire includes around 25,000 clones, 90% of them detected once, and less than 9% sits in the top ten. The source material was peripheral blood. These receptors all come from a human donor in a cohort sampled during active COVID-19.

This chain joins TRBV12-3 or TRBV12-4 and TRBJ2-2; D is ambiguous. This CDR3 has 13 residues. The germline V and J ends were trimmed by 6 bases and 7 bases, with 12 bases remaining between them. CDR3 sequence (DNA): TGTGCCAGCAGCCTCACTGAGGACGGGGAGCTGTTTTTT. It specifies CASSLTEDGELFF.

The sample holds a few counts of this clone. The chain has TRBV3-1 (or the pseudogene TRBV3-2) and TRBJ1-6; 9 bases align to TRBD1. The CDR3 sequence is 16 residues long. Germline-derived CDR1 and CDR2 are LGHDT and YNNKEL (reference sequence). V shed 3 bases, J shed 7 bases, and the junction held 7 bases outside the gene matches. CDR3 DNA sequence: TGTGCCAGCAGCCAGCAAGCCGGGACAGGGAATTCACCCCTCCACTTT. Protein product: CASSQQAGTGNSPLHF.

The chain uses TRBV19 and TRBJ2-1; 7 bases are shared with TRBD2. The V gene end was trimmed by 3 bases and the J gene end by 4 bases; junction bases not matched to a gene: 9. The CDR3 sequence is 16 residues long. Germline CDR1 and CDR2: LNHDA and SQIVND (reference sequence). This chain's CDR3 is CASSMSGAGKYNEQFF. Here the CDR3 DNA reads TGTGCCAGTAGTATGAGCGGGGCAGGGAAGTACAATGAGCAGTTCTTC.

The V call is TRBV5-6, the J call TRBJ2-7, with 9 positions matching TRBD1. The V gene end was trimmed by 4 bases and the J gene end by 2 bases; junction bases not matched to a gene: 4. CDR1 is SGHDT and CDR2 is YYEEEE in the germline V gene. CDR3 length: 14 amino acids. Here the CDR3 reads CASSPRDRAYEQYF. CDR3 DNA sequence: TGTGCCAGCAGCCCACGGGACAGGGCCTACGAGCAGTACTTC. Drawing the rest from reference TRBV5-6 and TRBJ2-7, the complete variable domain is DAGVTQSPTHLIKTRGQQVTLRCSPKSGHDTVSWYQQALGQGPQFIFQYYEEEERQRGNFPDRFSGHQFPNYSSELNVNALLLGDSALYLCASSPRDRAYEQYFGPGTRLTVT.

This chain links TRBV29-1 with TRBJ1-2, with D possibly matching TRBD1 (5 bases). Germline CDR1 and CDR2: SQVTM and ANQGSEA. V was trimmed by 7 bases and J by 5 bases, leaving 14 bases between them. This CDR3 is 12 amino acids long. DNA for the CDR3: TGCAGCGCCTGGGTGGGGGGATATGGCTACACCTTC. This codes for CSAWVGGYGYTF.

The V call is TRBV25-1, the J call TRBJ2-2; D is undetermined. Trimming shortened V by 2 bases and J by 6 bases, and 7 bases separated the two germline ends. The germline V gene has CDR1 MGHDK and CDR2 SYGVNS. CDR3 length: 13 residues. The CDR3, as DNA: TGTGCCAGCAGTGAACCAGTGTCCGGGGAGCTGTTTTTT. This gives the protein CASSEPVSGELFF.

The chain combines TRBV18 with TRBJ1-3; 10 bases agree with TRBD1. Germline CDR1 reads KGHSH; CDR2 reads LQKENI. Trimming cost V 3 bases and J 3 bases; bases outside gene matches: 5. The CDR3 loop spans 16 amino acids. Here the CDR3 DNA reads TGTGCCAGCTCACCCAAGACAGGGGGCGATGGAAACACCATATATTTT. It codes for CASSPKTGGDGNTIYF.

This clone was observed a few times. This chain uses TRBV7-9 with TRBJ1-6; 8 bases align to TRBD1. Germline values: CDR1 SEHNR, CDR2 FQNEAQ (reference sequence). The CDR3 is 14 residues long. The ends lost 5 bases at V and 10 bases at J; junction bases unmatched: 7. CDR3 in amino acids: CASSPDGQGSPLHF. CDR3 DNA: TGTGCCAGCAGCCCCGATGGACAGGGATCACCCCTCCACTTT.

The chain uses TRBV25-1 and TRBJ2-5; TRBD1 matches 8 bases. V lost 5 bases and J lost 7; bases outside the gene matches: 12. The CDR3 sequence is 15 residues long. From germline, CDR1 is MGHDK and CDR2 SYGVNS. This CDR3 reads CASSLARTGLATQYF. CDR3 nucleotides: TGTGCCAGCAGTCTAGCCCGGACAGGGTTAGCGACCCAGTACTTC.

The chain uses TRBV27 and TRBJ2-1; 7 bases agree with TRBD1. V trimming: 5 bases; J trimming: 2 bases; junction bases outside the gene matches: 6. The CDR3 runs to 15 residues. Germline loops: CDR1 MNHEY, CDR2 SMNVEV (reference sequence). The CDR3 sequence: CASSPDRSPYNEQFF. CDR3 DNA: TGTGCCAGCAGTCCGGACAGGTCCCCCTACAATGAGCAGTTCTTC.

The J gene is TRBJ1-5, the V gene TRBV5-6; D not certain. V lost 3 bases and J lost 1, with 11 bases in between. CDR1 is SGHDT and CDR2 is YYEEEE in the germline V gene. This CDR3 spans 15 amino acids. The CDR3 DNA follows: TGTGCCAGCAGCTCGGCCACGGGGAGCAATCAGCCCCAGCATTTT. Encoded protein: CASSSATGSNQPQHF.

J is TRBJ1-3 and V is TRBV19; TRBD1 is a possible D gene (5 bases). V was trimmed by 7 bases and J by 0 bases, leaving 16 bases between them. The CDR3 contains 16 residues. Germline-derived CDR1 and CDR2 are LNHDA and SQIVND (reference sequence). The CDR3 region is CASKTTQGLSGNTIYF. CDR3 sequence (DNA): TGTGCCAGTAAAACCACGCAGGGACTCTCTGGAAACACCATATATTTT.

In this sample, this clone turned up once. CDR3 residues: CASSRTAAGPFYGYTF. The CDR3 coding sequence is TGTGCCAGCAGCCGAACCGCGGCAGGGCCTTTCTATGGCTACACCTTC. This rearrangement joins TRBV3-1 (or the pseudogene TRBV3-2) to TRBJ1-2; tentative D call: TRBD1 (5 bases). CDR3 length: 16 residues. Germline values: CDR1 LGHDT, CDR2 YNNKEL (reference sequence). With 4 bases removed from V and 4 bases from J, the gap between germline ends came to 19 bases.

The V and J genes are TRBV18 and TRBJ2-1; 8 bases are shared with TRBD1. In germline, CDR1 is KGHSH, CDR2 LQKENI. The length of the CDR3 is 13 residues. Trimming at V came to 4 bases and at J to 6 bases, leaving 2 bases not matched to a gene. CDR3 DNA sequence: TGTGCCAGCTCACATGGACAGGGCAATGAGCAGTTCTTC. Protein sequence: CASSHGQGNEQFF.

The V call is TRBV3-1 (or the pseudogene TRBV3-2), the J call TRBJ2-3, with 8 bases identical to TRBD2. Germline CDR1 and CDR2: LGHDT and YNNKEL (reference sequence). The CDR3 runs 16 residues. Germline trimming cut 1 base from V and 6 bases from J; bases unmatched to any gene: 9. The CDR3 DNA reads as TGTGCCAGCAGCCAAGGTGGCGGGGGGCCTCGGGATACGCAGTATTTT. Protein sequence: CASSQGGGGPRDTQYF.

V gene TRBV5-1 combines with J gene TRBJ2-5; 8 bases match TRBD2. Germline V gene data show CDR1 as SGHRS and CDR2 as YFSETQ. This CDR3 region has 14 residues. After removal of 3 bases from V and 5 bases from J, the junction contained 6 bases not matched to a gene. The CDR3 nucleotides read TGCGCCAGCAGCTCGGGGGGGCCCGGGGAGACCCAGTACTTC. It translates to CASSSGGPGETQYF.

The chain links TRBV18 to TRBJ2-7, with TRBD1 identical over 10 bases. With 5 bases clipped from V and 4 bases from J, the junction kept 11 bases outside the gene matches. The germline V gene has CDR1 KGHSH and CDR2 LQKENI. The length of the CDR3 is 16 residues. In nucleotides, the CDR3 is TGTGCCAGCTCATTTTACGGGACAGGGGTAGATTACGAGCAGTACTTC. Translated: CASSFYGTGVDYEQYF.

J is TRBJ2-6 and V is TRBV11-2; D not resolved. Trimming pared 2 bases from V and 3 bases from J, leaving 5 bases between. The CDR3 totals 14 residues. In germline, CDR1 is SGHAT, CDR2 FQNNGV. The CDR3 reads CASSLSDGANVLTF. The DNA of the CDR3 is TGTGCCAGCAGCTTATCAGATGGGGCCAACGTCCTGACTTTC.

The chain links TRBV2 to TRBJ1-6; 9 positions match TRBD1. Unmatched junction bases numbered 9, after V lost 6 bases and J lost 12 bases. CDR3 size: 14 residues. Germline loops: CDR1 SNHLY, CDR2 FYNNEI. Written as DNA, the CDR3 is TGTGCCAGCAGACGGAGACAGGGGGAGGAACCCCTCCACTTT. Its translation: CASRRRQGEEPLHF.

The rearrangement uses TRBV5-1 and TRBJ2-1, with 8 positions matching TRBD2. The CDR3 sequence is 16 residues long. V dropped 3 bases and J dropped 5; count of bases not matched to a gene: 10. From germline, CDR1 is SGHRS and CDR2 YFSETQ. For the CDR3, the DNA is TGCGCCAGCAGCTCCAGCGCGGGAGGAATTCACAATGAGCAGTTCTTC. This encodes CASSSSAGGIHNEQFF.

This chain joins TRBV5-1 and TRBJ1-3; TRBD1 matches at 8 bases. V lost 1 base to trimming and J lost 0 bases; unmatched junction nucleotides: 15. CDR1 is SGHRS, CDR2 YFSETQ, per germline. The CDR3 runs to 20 residues. The CDR3 DNA reads as TGCGCCAGCAGCTTGTATAGTCAGGGGGCCTTAGAGGGCTCTGGAAACACCATATATTTT. Protein product: CASSLYSQGALEGSGNTIYF.

The chain uses TRBV7-2 and TRBJ2-3; possibly TRBD2 for D (5 bases). Germline CDR1 is SGHTA and CDR2 is FQGNSA. The germline V and J ends were trimmed by 7 bases and 2 bases, with 16 bases remaining between them. This CDR3 region has 15 residues. The CDR3 bases are TGTGCCAGCACGTCCGGAGGCGCTATCACAGATACGCAGTATTTT. It yields the protein CASTSGGAITDTQYF.

The V gene is TRBV5-1, the J gene TRBJ1-6; D is perhaps TRBD1 (6 bases). Trimming cost V 1 base and J 7 bases, with 12 bases left between them. This CDR3 is 15 amino acids long. Germline V CDR1 and CDR2: SGHRS, YFSETQ. CDR3 nucleotides: TGCGCCAGCAGCTTGTCCCAGGGGACGAATTCACCCCTCCACTTT. Its translation: CASSLSQGTNSPLHF.

The gene calls are TRBV19 and TRBJ1-4, with 7 nucleotides matching TRBD1. The length of the CDR3 is 16 residues. Looked up from germline, CDR1 is LNHDA and CDR2 is SQIVND (reference sequence). V lost 3 bases to trimming and J lost 7 bases; unmatched junction nucleotides: 11. Here the CDR3 reads CASSIDRDARPEKLFF. As DNA, the CDR3 is TGTGCCAGTAGTATTGACAGGGATGCGCGACCTGAAAAACTGTTTTTT.

The rearrangement uses TRBV29-1 and TRBJ1-1, with 7 positions matching TRBD1. The V gene's germline CDR1 is SQVTM and CDR2 ANQGSEA. The CDR3 loop spans 12 amino acids. With 6 bases clipped from V and 5 bases from J, the junction kept 6 bases outside the gene matches. In DNA, the CDR3 is TGCAGCGTCCACAGGGGAGGAACTGAAGCTTTCTTT. Translation: CSVHRGGTEAFF. Complete variable domain (other parts from reference TRBV29-1 and TRBJ1-1): SAVISQKPSRDICQRGTSLTIQCQVDSQVTMMFWYRQQPGQSLTLIATANQGSEATYESGFVIDKFPISRPNLTFSTLTVSNMSPEDSSIYLCSVHRGGTEAFFGQGTRLTVV.

The chain uses TRBV6-5 and TRBJ2-3, with TRBD2 identical over 9 bases. The CDR3 has 15 amino acids. Unmatched junction bases numbered 4, after V lost 6 bases and J lost 0 bases. The germline CDR1 and CDR2 sequences are MNHEY and SVGAGI. The CDR3, as DNA: TGTGCCAGCAGACCCCTAGCGGGAAGCACAGATACGCAGTATTTT. It is translated as CASRPLAGSTDTQYF.

V gene TRBV2 combines with J gene TRBJ2-1; the D gene is possibly TRBD2 (6 bases). In germline, CDR1 is SNHLY, CDR2 FYNNEI. The CDR3 has 13 amino acids. V was pared by 1 base and J by 13 bases, with 14 bases between. CDR3 loop: CASSEGGDPVQFF. CDR3 bases: TGTGCCAGCAGTGAAGGGGGGGATCCCGTCCAGTTCTTC.

This chain joins TRBV7-2 and TRBJ1-2; 10 bases are a match to TRBD1. The germline V gene encodes CDR1 SGHTA and CDR2 FQGNSA. The trim removed 6 bases at V and 3 bases at J, leaving 4 bases unmatched. CDR3 length: 14 residues. CDR3 DNA sequence: TGTGCCAGCAGACCGGACAGGGGGGACTATGGCTACACCTTC. This encodes CASRPDRGDYGYTF.

The V call is TRBV6-1, the J call TRBJ1-3, with a weak D call TRBD1 (6 bases). Trimming removed 3 bases from V and 4 bases from J, with 7 bases in between. Germline values: CDR1 MNHNS, CDR2 SASEGT. The CDR3 consists of 13 residues. Written as DNA, the CDR3 is TGTGCCAGCAGTGAGCAGGGGGGAAACACCATATATTTT. Translated, it gives CASSEQGGNTIYF.

The chain carries TRBV9 and TRBJ1-1, with a tentative D call TRBD1 (5 bases). Germline assignment: CDR1 SGDLS and CDR2 YYNGEE. CDR3 length: 16 residues. Trimming left V 3 bases short and J 5 bases short, with 20 bases between. CDR3 DNA: TGTGCCAGCAGCGACCCCCTGGGGGGAGGCGAAACTGAAGCTTTCTTT. It encodes CASSDPLGGGETEAFF.

The chain recombines TRBV10-3 with TRBJ1-2, with 7 bases that match TRBD1. V dropped 4 bases and J dropped 3; count of bases not matched to a gene: 11. This CDR3 contains 16 residues. Germline V gene data show CDR1 as ENHRY and CDR2 as SYGVKD. The CDR3 coding sequence is TGTGCCATCAGTGCGGGGTTGGTAGGGGGCGACTATGGCTACACCTTC. It translates to CAISAGLVGGDYGYTF.

The chain carries TRBV6-6 and TRBJ2-3, with a possible D match to TRBD2 (6 bases). Per the germline V gene, CDR1 is MNHNY and CDR2 is SVGAGI (reference sequence). Trimming took off 5 bases at V and 6 bases at J, with 18 bases between the two ends. The CDR3 spans 15 residues. The CDR3 here is CASSGRDSIRDTQYF. CDR3 DNA sequence: TGTGCCAGCAGTGGCCGGGACTCAATTCGGGATACGCAGTATTTT.